Included here is one TCR beta chain sequence, with context. Its antigen remains unknown. Sequenced by immunoSEQ multiplex PCR; TCRdb stores in-frame clones only, minus some. This table has approximately 2,300,000 clones, about 90% appearing once. This entry comes from a study of shared clonotypes between healthy human individuals. On the study more broadly: Two women and a few men aged 18 to 49 served as donors. Overall study findings and caveats: With a few donors compared, about 5% of naive CD4 clonotypes were shared. Incompleteness in sorted-subset sequencing, despite large depth, was shown by rarefaction.

The TCR comes from a man aged 18 to 29 in good health. Some clones in this sample may be carry-over from other donors' samples. Sequenced: naive CD4+ T cells from PBMCs. Subset given: CD45RA+ positively selected.

As DNA, the CDR3 is TGTGCCAGCAGCTTAGCTGCCAGGGGGGCTGGAAACACCATATATTTT. Its protein is CASSLAARGAGNTIYF. V gene TRBV7-9 combines with J gene TRBJ1-3, with 7 bases that match TRBD1. The germline V gene encodes CDR1 SEHNR and CDR2 FQNEAQ (reference sequence). Losses at the gene ends were 0 bases for V and 2 bases for J; bases not matched to a gene: 4. This CDR3 is 16 amino acids long.